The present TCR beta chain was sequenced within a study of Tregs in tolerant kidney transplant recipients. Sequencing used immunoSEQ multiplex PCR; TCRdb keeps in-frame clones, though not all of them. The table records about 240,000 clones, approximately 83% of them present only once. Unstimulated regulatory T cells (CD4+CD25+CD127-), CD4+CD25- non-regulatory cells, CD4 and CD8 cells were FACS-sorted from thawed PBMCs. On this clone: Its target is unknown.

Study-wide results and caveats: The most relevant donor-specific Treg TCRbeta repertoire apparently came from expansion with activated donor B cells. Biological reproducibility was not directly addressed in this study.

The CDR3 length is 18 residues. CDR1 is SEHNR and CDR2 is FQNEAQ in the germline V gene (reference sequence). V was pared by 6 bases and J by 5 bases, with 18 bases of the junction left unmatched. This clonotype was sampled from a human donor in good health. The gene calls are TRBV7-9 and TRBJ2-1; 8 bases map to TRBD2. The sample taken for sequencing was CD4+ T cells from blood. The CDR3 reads CASRPFYTGSGKDNEQFF. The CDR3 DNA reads TGTGCCAGCAGGCCTTTTTATACGGGTAGCGGGAAAGACAATGAGCAGTTCTTC.